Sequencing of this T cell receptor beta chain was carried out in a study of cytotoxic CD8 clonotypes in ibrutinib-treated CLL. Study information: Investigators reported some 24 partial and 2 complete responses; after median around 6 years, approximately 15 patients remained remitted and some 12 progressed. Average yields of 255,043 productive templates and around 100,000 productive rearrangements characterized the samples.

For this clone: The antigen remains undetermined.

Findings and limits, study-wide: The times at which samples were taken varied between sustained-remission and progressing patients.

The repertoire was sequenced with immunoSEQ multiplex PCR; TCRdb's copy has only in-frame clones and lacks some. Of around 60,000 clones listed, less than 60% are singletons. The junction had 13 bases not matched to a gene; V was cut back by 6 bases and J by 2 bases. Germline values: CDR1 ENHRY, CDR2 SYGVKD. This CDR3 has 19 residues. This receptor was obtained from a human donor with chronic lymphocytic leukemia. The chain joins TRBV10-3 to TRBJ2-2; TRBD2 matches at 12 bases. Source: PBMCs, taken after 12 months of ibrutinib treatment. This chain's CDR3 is CAIRAKLAGGTRNTGELFF. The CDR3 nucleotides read TGTGCCATCAGAGCAAAACTAGCGGGAGGAACCCGAAACACCGGGGAGCTGTTTTTT.